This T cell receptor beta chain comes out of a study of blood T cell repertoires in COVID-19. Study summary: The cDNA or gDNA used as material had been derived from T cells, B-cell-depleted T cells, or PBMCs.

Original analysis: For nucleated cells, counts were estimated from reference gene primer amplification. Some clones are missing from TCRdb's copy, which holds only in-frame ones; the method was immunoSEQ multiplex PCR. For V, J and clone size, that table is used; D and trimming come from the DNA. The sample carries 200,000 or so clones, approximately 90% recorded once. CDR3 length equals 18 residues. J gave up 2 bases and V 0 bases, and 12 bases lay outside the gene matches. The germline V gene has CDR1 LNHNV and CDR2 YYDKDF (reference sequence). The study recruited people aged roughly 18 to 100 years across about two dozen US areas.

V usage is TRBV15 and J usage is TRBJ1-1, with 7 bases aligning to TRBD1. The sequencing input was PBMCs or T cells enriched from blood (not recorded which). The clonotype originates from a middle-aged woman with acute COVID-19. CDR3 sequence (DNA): TGTGCCACCAGCAGAGAAGGTAACAGGGGTGAAAAAAACACTGAAGCTTTCTTT. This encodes CATSREGNRGEKNTEAFF.